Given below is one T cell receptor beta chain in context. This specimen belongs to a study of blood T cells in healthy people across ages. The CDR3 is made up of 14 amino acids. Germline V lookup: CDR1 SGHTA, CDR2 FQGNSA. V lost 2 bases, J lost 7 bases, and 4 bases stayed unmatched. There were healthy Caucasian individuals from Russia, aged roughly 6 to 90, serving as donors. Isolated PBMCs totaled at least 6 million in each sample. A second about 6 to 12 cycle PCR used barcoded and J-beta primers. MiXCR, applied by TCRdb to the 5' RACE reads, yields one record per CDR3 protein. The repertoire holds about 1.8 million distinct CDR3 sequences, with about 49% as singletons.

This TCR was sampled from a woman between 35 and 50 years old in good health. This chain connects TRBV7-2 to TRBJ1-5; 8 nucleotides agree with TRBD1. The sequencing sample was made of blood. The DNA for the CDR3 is TGTGCCAGCAGCTTAAAACAGGGGGGGCAGCCCCAGCATTTT. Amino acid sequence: CASSLKQGGQPQHF. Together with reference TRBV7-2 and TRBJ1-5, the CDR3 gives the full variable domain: GAGVSQSPSNKVTEKGKDVELRCDPISGHTALYWYRQSLGQGLEFLIYFQGNSAPDKSGLPSDRFSAERTGGSVSTLTIQRTQQEDSAVYLCASSLKQGGQPQHFGDGTRLSIL.